Listed below are T cell receptor beta chains from one sample, sequenced in a study of T cell responses to AZD1222 COVID-19 vaccine. TCRdb keeps only in-frame clones here, not all; method: immunoSEQ multiplex PCR. Seen here are fewer than 200,000 clones, 90% to 95% observed once, and the top ten hold more than 1.5%. Sequences were derived from peripheral blood, sampled 28 days after the second AZD1222 dose. The receptors were gathered from an adult who received the AZD1222 COVID-19 vaccine. Each CDR3 is given with its conserved first and last residue. The order of the fields is CDR3 DNA, CDR3 protein, clone size, V gene, D gene, J gene. The D gene is left open where the match is weak. Clone size is given for some rows only: seen once, a few or many times, or a class if the clone is expanded.

TGTGCCAGCAGCTTGGCTGGGATCAAGAACACTGAAGCTTTCTTT | CASSLAGIKNTEAFF | . | TRBV5-4 | . | TRBJ1-1
TGTGCCAGTAGTATCCAGGGTAGAGGGACTGAAGCTTTCTTT | CASSIQGRGTEAFF | . | TRBV19 | . | TRBJ1-1
TGCAGCGTTGAAGCCAGGGGGCGGGATGAAAAACTGTTTTTT | CSVEARGRDEKLFF | once | TRBV29-1 | TRBD1 | TRBJ1-4
TGCGCCAGCAGCCAGACGGTAAACACTGAAGCTTTCTTT | CASSQTVNTEAFF | once | TRBV5-1 | . | TRBJ1-1
TGTGCCACCAGCAGGCCCGATGCTACTATGACTGAAGCTTTCTTT | CATSRPDATMTEAFF | . | TRBV15 | . | TRBJ1-1
TGTGCCAGCAGTTTGGGACAGGGGAGCACTGAAGCTTTCTTT | CASSLGQGSTEAFF | . | TRBV2 | TRBD1 | TRBJ1-1
TGCGCCAGCAGCCCTCGACGGGGGGATGAAAAACTGTTTTTT | CASSPRRGDEKLFF | . | TRBV5-1 | . | TRBJ1-4
TGTGCCAGCACTCCTGGGGACGGTGTCCTGAACGAGCAGTACTTC | CASTPGDGVLNEQYF | . | TRBV2 | . | TRBJ2-7
TGCGCCAGCAGCTCCAGGACAGGGGTCTATGGCTACACCTTC | CASSSRTGVYGYTF | . | TRBV5-1 | TRBD1 | TRBJ1-2
TGTGCCAGCAGCTTCCCTCCGGGACAGGGGGGTTTGTATGGCTACACCTTC | CASSFPPGQGGLYGYTF | . | TRBV7-2 | TRBD1 | TRBJ1-2
TGTGCCAGTAGTGGGGGCACAAGCTCCTATAATTCACCCCTCCACTTT | CASSGGTSSYNSPLHF | . | TRBV19 | . | TRBJ1-6
TGCGCCAGCAGCCAAGATGCCGCTAGCAGTTCCTACGAGCAGTACTTC | CASSQDAASSSYEQYF | . | TRBV4-3 | . | TRBJ2-7
TGTGCCAGCAGGGAGTCCGGGGGGGCTGAAGCTTTCTTT | CASRESGGAEAFF | . | TRBV28 | . | TRBJ1-1